This T cell receptor beta chain was obtained from a study of blood T cell repertoires in COVID-19. Study as a whole: The analysed material was cDNA or gDNA that came from T cells, B-cell-depleted T cells, or PBMCs.

TCRdb's copy holds only in-frame clones and misses some; the assay was immunoSEQ multiplex PCR. The table includes 180,000 or so clones, 70% to 90% detected once. Sequencing used peripheral blood. The TCR was taken from a man in his forties who had recovered from COVID-19.

Here the CDR3 DNA reads TGCGCCAGCAGGGTACAGGGGGCAGACTCACCCCTCCACTTT. It specifies CASRVQGADSPLHF. The rearrangement joins TRBV5-1 to TRBJ1-6, with 9 nucleotides matching TRBD1. The germline V gene encodes CDR1 SGHRS and CDR2 YFSETQ. This CDR3 is 14 amino acids long. V lost 5 bases and J lost 10; bases outside the gene matches: 7.